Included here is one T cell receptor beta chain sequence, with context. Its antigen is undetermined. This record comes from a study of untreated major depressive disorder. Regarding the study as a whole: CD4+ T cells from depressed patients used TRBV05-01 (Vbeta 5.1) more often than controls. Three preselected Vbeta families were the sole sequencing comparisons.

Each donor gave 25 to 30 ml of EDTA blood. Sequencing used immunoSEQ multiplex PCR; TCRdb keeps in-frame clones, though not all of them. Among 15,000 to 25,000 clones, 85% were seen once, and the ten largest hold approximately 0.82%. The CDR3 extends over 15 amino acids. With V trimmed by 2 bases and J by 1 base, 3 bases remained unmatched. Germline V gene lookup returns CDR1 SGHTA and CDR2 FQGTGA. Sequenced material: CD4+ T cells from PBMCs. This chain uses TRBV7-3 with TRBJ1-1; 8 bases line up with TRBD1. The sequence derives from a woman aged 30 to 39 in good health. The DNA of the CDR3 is TGTGCCAGCAGCTTACAGGGGGCGACGAACACTGAAGCTTTCTTT. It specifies CASSLQGATNTEAFF.